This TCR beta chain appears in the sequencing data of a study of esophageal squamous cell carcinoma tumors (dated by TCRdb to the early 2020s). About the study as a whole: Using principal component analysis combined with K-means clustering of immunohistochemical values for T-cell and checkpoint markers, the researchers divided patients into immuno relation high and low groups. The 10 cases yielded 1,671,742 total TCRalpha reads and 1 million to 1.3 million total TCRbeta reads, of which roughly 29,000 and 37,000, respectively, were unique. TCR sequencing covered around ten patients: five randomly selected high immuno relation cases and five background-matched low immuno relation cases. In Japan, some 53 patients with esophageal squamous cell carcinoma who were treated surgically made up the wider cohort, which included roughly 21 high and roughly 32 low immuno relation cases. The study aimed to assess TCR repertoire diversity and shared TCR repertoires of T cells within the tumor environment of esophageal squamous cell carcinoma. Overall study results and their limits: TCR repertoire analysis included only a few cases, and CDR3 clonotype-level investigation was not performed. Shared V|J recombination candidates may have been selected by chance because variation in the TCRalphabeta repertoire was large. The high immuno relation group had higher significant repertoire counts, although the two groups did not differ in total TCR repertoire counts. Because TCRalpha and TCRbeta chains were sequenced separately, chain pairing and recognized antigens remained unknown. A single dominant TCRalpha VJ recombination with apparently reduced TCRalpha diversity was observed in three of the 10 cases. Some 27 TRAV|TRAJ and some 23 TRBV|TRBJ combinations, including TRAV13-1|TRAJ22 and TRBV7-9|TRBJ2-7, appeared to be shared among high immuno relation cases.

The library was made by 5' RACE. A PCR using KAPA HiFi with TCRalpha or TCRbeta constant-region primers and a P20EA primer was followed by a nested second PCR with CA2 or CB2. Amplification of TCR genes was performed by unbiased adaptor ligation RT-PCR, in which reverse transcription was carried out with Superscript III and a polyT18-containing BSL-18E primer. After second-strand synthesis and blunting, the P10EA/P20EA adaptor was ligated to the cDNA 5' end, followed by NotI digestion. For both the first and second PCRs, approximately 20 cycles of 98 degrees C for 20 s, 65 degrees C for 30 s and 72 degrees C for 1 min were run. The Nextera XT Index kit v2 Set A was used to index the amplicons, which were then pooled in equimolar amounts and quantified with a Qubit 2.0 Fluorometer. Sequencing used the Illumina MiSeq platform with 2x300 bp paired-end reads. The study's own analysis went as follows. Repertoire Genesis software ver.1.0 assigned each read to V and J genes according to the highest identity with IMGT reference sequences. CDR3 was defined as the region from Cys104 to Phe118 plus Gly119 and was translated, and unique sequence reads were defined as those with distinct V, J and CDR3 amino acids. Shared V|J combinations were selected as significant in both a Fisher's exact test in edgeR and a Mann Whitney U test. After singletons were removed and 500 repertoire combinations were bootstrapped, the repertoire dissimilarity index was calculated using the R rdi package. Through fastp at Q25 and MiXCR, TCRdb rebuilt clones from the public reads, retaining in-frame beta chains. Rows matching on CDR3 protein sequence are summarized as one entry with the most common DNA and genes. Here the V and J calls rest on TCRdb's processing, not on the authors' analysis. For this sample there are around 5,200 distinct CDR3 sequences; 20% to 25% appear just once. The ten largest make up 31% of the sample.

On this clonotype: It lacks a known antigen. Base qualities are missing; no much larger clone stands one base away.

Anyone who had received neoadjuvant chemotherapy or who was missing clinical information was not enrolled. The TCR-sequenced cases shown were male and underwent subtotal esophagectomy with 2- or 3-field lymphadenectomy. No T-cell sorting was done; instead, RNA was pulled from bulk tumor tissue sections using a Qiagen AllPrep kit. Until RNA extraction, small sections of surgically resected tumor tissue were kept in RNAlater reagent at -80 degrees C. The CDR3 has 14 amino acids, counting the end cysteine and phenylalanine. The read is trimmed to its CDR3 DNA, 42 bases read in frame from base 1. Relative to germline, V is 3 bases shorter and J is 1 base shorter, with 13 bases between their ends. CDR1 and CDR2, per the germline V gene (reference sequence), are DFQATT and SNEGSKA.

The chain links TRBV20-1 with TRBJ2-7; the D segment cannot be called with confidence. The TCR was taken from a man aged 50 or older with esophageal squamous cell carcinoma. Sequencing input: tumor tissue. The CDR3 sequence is CSASLDLGSYEQYF. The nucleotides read TGCAGTGCTAGCTTGGACCTAGGTTCCTACGAGCAGTACTTC.